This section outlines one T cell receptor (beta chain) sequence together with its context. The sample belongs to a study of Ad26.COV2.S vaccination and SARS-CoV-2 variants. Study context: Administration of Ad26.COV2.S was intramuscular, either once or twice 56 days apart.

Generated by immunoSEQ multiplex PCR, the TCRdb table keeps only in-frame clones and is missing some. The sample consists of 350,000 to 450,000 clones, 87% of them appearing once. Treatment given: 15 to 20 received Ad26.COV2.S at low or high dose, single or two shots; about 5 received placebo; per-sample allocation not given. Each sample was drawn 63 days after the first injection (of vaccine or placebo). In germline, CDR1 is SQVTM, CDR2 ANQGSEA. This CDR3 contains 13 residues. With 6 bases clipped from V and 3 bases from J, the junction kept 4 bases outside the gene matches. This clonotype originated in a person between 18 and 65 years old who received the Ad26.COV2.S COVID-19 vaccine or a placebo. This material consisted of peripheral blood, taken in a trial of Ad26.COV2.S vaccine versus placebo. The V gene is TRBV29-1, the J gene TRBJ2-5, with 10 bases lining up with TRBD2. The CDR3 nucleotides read TGCAGCGTCTTAACTAGCGGGAAAGAGACCCAGTACTTC. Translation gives CSVLTSGKETQYF.